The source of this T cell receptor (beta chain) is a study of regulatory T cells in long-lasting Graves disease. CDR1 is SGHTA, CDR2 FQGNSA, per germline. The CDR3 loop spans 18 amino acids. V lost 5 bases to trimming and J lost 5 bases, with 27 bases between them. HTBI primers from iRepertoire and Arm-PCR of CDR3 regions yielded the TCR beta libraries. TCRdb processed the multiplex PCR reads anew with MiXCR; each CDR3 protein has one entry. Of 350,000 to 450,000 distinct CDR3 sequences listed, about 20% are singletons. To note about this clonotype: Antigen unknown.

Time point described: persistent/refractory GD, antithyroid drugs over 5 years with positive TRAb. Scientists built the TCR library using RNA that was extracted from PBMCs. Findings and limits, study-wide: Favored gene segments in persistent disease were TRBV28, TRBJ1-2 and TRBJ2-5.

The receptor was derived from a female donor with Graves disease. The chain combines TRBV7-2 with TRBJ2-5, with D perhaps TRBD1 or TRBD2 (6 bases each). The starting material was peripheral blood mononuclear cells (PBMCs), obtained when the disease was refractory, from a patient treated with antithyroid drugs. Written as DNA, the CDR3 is TGTGCCAGCAGCATCCATCCCACAGGGAATGGAGGGGGTGAGACCCAGTACTTC. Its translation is CASSIHPTGNGGGETQYF.